This T cell receptor beta chain was identified during a study of patients with pleural tuberculosis (TCRdb year 2014). This clonotype was seen more than once but under ten times. Its recognized antigen is unknown. Base qualities are missing; no much larger clone stands one base away. The listed sequencing device is Illumina Genome Analyzer IIx. The public reads were quality trimmed at Q25 with fastp and then assembled into clones with MiXCR by TCRdb, keeping productive beta chains. Rows with a matching CDR3 protein are joined into one entry that keeps the most common DNA and genes. A total of around 49,000 distinct CDR3 sequences appear in this sample, approximately 7.5% of them only once. The ten largest clones take up 15% to 20% of the sample. The CDR3 spans 16 residues, from the cysteine through the phenylalanine. Only CDR3 DNA remains: 48 bases, in frame from the first base. Clipping removes 1 base from V and 1 base from J, with 3 as the unmatched junction base count.

The TCR originated in a human donor with pleural tuberculosis. The rearranged chain carries TRBV12-3 or TRBV12-4 and TRBJ2-1; 8 central nucleotides agree with TRBD2. The sequenced DNA: TGTGCCAGCAGTTTAGTTCCGGGAGGGTCCTACAATGAGCAGTTCTTC. Translated, this gives CASSLVPGGSYNEQFF.